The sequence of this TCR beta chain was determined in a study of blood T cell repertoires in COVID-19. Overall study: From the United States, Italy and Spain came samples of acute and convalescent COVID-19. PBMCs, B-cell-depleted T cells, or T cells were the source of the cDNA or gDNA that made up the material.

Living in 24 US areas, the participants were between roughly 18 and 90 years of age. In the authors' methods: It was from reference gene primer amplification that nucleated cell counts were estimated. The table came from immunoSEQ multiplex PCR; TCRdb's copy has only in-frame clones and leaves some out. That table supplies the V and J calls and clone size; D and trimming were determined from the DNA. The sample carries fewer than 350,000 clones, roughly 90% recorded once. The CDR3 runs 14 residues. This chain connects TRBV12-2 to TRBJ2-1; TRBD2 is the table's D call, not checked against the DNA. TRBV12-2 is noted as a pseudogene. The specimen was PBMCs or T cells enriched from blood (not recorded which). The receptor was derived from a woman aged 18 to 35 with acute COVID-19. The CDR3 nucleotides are TGTGCAAGTCGCTTAGGGACTAGTGAAGCCCTGCAGTTCTTC. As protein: CASRLGTSEALQFF.